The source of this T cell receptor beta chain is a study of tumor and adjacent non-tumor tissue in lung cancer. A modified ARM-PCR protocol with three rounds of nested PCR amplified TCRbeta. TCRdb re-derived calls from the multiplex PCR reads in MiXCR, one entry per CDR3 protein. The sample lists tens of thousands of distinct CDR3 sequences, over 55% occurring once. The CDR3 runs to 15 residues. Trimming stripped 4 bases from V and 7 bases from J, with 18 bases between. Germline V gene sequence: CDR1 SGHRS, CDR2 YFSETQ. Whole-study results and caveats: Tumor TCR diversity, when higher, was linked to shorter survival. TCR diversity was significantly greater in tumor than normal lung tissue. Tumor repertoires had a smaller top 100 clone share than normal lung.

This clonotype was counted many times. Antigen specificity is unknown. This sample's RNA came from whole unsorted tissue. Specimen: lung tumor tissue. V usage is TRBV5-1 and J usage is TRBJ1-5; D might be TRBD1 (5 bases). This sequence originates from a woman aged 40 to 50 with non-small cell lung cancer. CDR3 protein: CASSTGPLGQQPQHF. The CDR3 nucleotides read TGCGCCAGCAGCACGGGACCCCTGGGGCAACAGCCCCAGCATTTT.